The entry below gives a single T cell receptor (beta chain) sequence along with its context. This entry is derived from a study of shared clonotypes between healthy human individuals. V shed 3 bases and J shed 7 bases, with 13 bases lying between them. The CDR3 is made up of 13 amino acids. The germline gives CDR1 MNHNS, CDR2 SASEGT. The data were produced by immunoSEQ multiplex PCR, yet TCRdb's version contains in-frame clones alone and is incomplete. There are roughly 2.2 million clones in the sample; about 90% occur only once, and 0.37% lies in the top ten. This clonotype was sampled from a man aged 18 to 30 in good health. Some clones in this sample may be carry-over from other donors' samples. The specimen was naive CD4+ T cells from PBMCs. Subset reported: CD45RA+ positively selected. The chain recombines TRBV6-1 with TRBJ2-7; D not certain. The CDR3 loop reads CASSERWVGEQYF. In DNA form, the CDR3 reads TGTGCCAGCAGTGAGAGATGGGTGGGGGAGCAGTACTTC.